The 21 T cell receptor beta chains given below trace back to one sample, sequenced in a study of blood T cell repertoires in COVID-19. Method: immunoSEQ multiplex PCR; TCRdb's copy keeps in-frame clones and lacks some. The sample has over 350,000 clones; roughly nine tenths are singletons. Sequenced: PBMCs or T cells enriched from blood (not recorded which). The receptors were sampled from a woman aged 40 to 49 who had been exposed to COVID-19.

The chain employs TRBV28 and TRBJ1-5; no reliable D call. This CDR3 contains 17 residues. Germline lookup yields CDR1 MDHEN and CDR2 SYDVKM. Trimming removed 5 bases at V and 5 bases at J, with 22 bases between. Here the CDR3 DNA reads TGTGCCAGCAGTCCCCCGAGGGCCCCGGGTCTTCATCAGCCCCAGCATTTT. This translates into CASSPPRAPGLHQPQHF.

This clone was observed a handful of times. This chain joins TRBV19 and TRBJ2-2; D remains ambiguous. The CDR3 runs 13 residues. Trimming cost V 3 bases and J 6 bases, with 8 bases left between them. Germline lookup yields CDR1 LNHDA and CDR2 SQIVND (reference sequence). CDR3 coding DNA: TGTGCCAGTAGTATGAAGAGAGCCGGGGAGCTGTTTTTT. This codes for CASSMKRAGELFF.

For the CDR3, the DNA is TGTGCCAGCAGCCTTACAGGGAGCTCCTACGAGCAGTACTTC. Protein product: CASSLTGSSYEQYF. The gene calls are TRBV7-2 and TRBJ2-7; D may be TRBD1 (6 bases). With 5 bases removed from V and 0 bases from J, the gap between germline ends came to 11 bases. CDR1 and CDR2 from the germline V gene are SGHTA and FQGNSA. The CDR3 loop spans 14 amino acids.

The chain couples TRBV4-2 to TRBJ1-1; D not certain. Germline assignment: CDR1 LGHNA and CDR2 YNFKEQ. CDR3 length: 14 residues. V was pared by 1 base and J by 1 base, with 7 bases between. This CDR3 is CASSQVRENTEAFF. CDR3 DNA sequence: TGTGCCAGCAGCCAAGTTCGGGAGAACACTGAAGCTTTCTTT.

The chain couples TRBV7-9 to TRBJ2-7; 7 bases match TRBD1. Germline trimming cut 0 bases from V and 7 bases from J; bases unmatched to any gene: 12. Germline V CDR1 and CDR2: SEHNR, FQNEAQ (reference sequence). The CDR3 has 16 amino acids. The CDR3 DNA sequence: TGTGCCAGCAGCTTAGCGGTCGGGACAGCCGGGGAGGAGCAGTACTTC. This encodes CASSLAVGTAGEEQYF.

V is TRBV2 and J is TRBJ2-1; D is unresolved. From germline, CDR1 is SNHLY and CDR2 FYNNEI. This CDR3 contains 11 residues. With 4 bases removed from V and 6 bases from J, the gap between germline ends came to 4 bases. The CDR3 DNA reads as TGTGCCAGCAGTGTCATCAATGAGCAGTTCTTC. Amino acid sequence: CASSVINEQFF.

CDR3 region: CASSLHPEGKMDTQYF. For the CDR3, the DNA is TGTGCCAGCAGTTTACACCCCGAGGGCAAGATGGATACGCAGTATTTT. The chain uses TRBV27 and TRBJ2-3; the D gene is possibly TRBD2 (5 bases). The CDR3 is 16 residues long. Trimming removed 2 bases at V and 6 bases at J, with 18 bases between. Germline CDR1 is MNHEY and CDR2 is SMNVEV (reference sequence).

On this clone itself: One end of the junction fails to match germline, which may point to a read error. The chain uses TRBV6-2 or TRBV6-3 and TRBJ2-7; a weak D match, TRBD2 (5 bases). The CDR3 loop spans 12 amino acids. Germline values: CDR1 MNHEY, CDR2 SVGEGT. CDR3 DNA sequence: TGTGCCAGCAGTAACTCTCCGGGGGAGCAGTACTTC. Translating it yields CASSNSPGEQYF.

The chain employs TRBV5-4 and TRBJ2-1; 8 bases align to TRBD2. Losses at the gene ends were 2 bases for V and 6 bases for J; bases not matched to a gene: 7. This CDR3 region has 15 residues. Germline loops: CDR1 SGHNT, CDR2 YYREEE (reference sequence). Here the CDR3 reads CASSLAGAQGNEQFF. The CDR3 DNA reads TGTGCCAGCAGCTTAGCGGGGGCTCAGGGCAATGAGCAGTTCTTC.

The chain couples TRBV14 to TRBJ1-2; TRBD1 matches at 11 bases. CDR1 and CDR2 (germline): SGHDN, FVKESK. Losses at the gene ends were 4 bases for V and 3 bases for J; bases not matched to a gene: 7. The CDR3 runs 16 residues. CDR3 bases: TGTGCCAGCAGCCGGACAGGGGGCTCCTCTTACTATGGCTACACCTTC. Encoded protein: CASSRTGGSSYYGYTF.

This sequence joins TRBV2 and TRBJ1-2, with 10 bases that match TRBD1. The CDR3 totals 15 residues. Germline V gene sequence: CDR1 SNHLY, CDR2 FYNNEI. Trimming removed 6 bases from V and 2 bases from J; junction bases left unmatched: 6. The CDR3, as DNA: TGTGCCAGCAGCGCCGGGACAGGGGAAAACTATGGCTACACCTTC. This gives the protein CASSAGTGENYGYTF.

The chain recombines TRBV7-2 with TRBJ1-4; 9 positions match TRBD1. There are 15 residues in the CDR3. V was pared by 5 bases and J by 7 bases, with 8 bases of the junction left unmatched. Looked up from germline, CDR1 is SGHTA and CDR2 is FQGNSA. As DNA, the CDR3 is TGTGCCAGCAGCCGTCTTTCGGACAGGGGTGAAAAACTGTTTTTT. It yields the protein CASSRLSDRGEKLFF.

On this clone: One end of the junction varies from germline; a read error may be responsible. The same CDR3 is also encoded by other DNA sequences in this sample. This chain uses TRBV19 with TRBJ1-2; D gene ambiguous. CDR1 is LNHDA and CDR2 is SQIVND in the germline V gene (reference sequence). This CDR3 contains 15 residues. DNA of the CDR3: TGTGCTAGTAGTATAGTGGCGATCAGAAGGGAGGGCTACACCTTC. As protein: CASSIVAIRREGYTF.

The chain employs TRBV13 and TRBJ2-2; possible D gene TRBD2, 7 bases. V was trimmed by 3 bases and J by 5 bases, leaving 19 bases between them. Per the germline V gene, CDR1 is PRHDT and CDR2 is FYEKMQ (reference sequence). The CDR3 has 17 amino acids. The CDR3 bases are TGTGCCAGCAGCTTCAAGTTAGGAGGGGGGGCGACCGGGGAGCTGTTTTTT. Encoded protein: CASSFKLGGGATGELFF.

The chain couples TRBV5-5 to TRBJ1-2; maybe TRBD1 (6 bases). Trimming stripped 0 bases from V and 6 bases from J, with 18 bases between. The CDR3 has 16 amino acids. Germline loops: CDR1 SGHKS, CDR2 YYEKEE (reference sequence). CDR3 amino acids: CASSLGRGGRGDGYTF. The CDR3 nucleotides read TGTGCCAGCAGCTTGGGGCGCGGGGGCCGGGGAGATGGCTACACCTTC. The variable domain in full, with the rest retrieved from reference TRBV5-5 and TRBJ1-2, is DAGVTQSPTHLIKTRGQQVTLRCSPISGHKSVSWYQQVLGQGPQFIFQYYEKEERGRGNFPDRFSARQFPNYSSELNVNALLLGDSALYLCASSLGRGGRGDGYTFGSGTRLTVV.

The rearrangement links TRBV9 to TRBJ1-1; 8 positions match TRBD1. The CDR3 sequence is 16 residues long. After removal of 1 base from V and 1 base from J, the junction contained 6 bases not matched to a gene. The germline V gene has CDR1 SGDLS and CDR2 YYNGEE. This chain's CDR3 is CASSVTPQGENTEAFF. The CDR3 DNA sequence: TGTGCCAGCAGCGTAACACCACAGGGGGAGAACACTGAAGCTTTCTTT.

The gene calls are TRBV30 and TRBJ2-3; weak D call: TRBD1 (5 bases). Germline V gene lookup returns CDR1 GTSNPN and CDR2 SVGIG (reference sequence). V was shortened by 2 bases and J by 0 bases, with 9 bases between the two germline ends. This CDR3 has 14 residues. The CDR3 DNA is TGTGCCTGGAGTAAGGGGCCTAGCACAGATACGCAGTATTTT. Protein product: CAWSKGPSTDTQYF. Using reference TRBV30 and TRBJ2-3 for the parts outside the CDR3, the full variable domain is SQTIHQWPATLVQPVGSPLSLECTVEGTSNPNLYWYRQAAGRGLQLLFYSVGIGQISSEVPQNLSASRPQDRQFILSSKKLLLSDSGFYLCAWSKGPSTDTQYFGPGTRLTVL.

The rearrangement uses TRBV20-1 and TRBJ1-3, with 7 bases matching TRBD1. J gave up 8 bases and V 6 bases, and 4 bases lay outside the gene matches. The CDR3 is 11 amino acids. Germline loops: CDR1 DFQATT, CDR2 SNEGSKA (reference sequence). The CDR3 region is CSAPRGDTIYF. DNA for the CDR3: TGCAGTGCGCCCAGGGGGGACACCATATATTTT.

The CDR3 nucleotides read TGTGCCAGTAGCCGAGACGCCCAGGGTAGCTCCTACAATGAGCAGTTCTTC. This encodes CASSRDAQGSSYNEQFF. The chain is built from TRBV19 and TRBJ2-1; a possible D gene is TRBD1 (5 bases). Per germline, CDR1 LNHDA and CDR2 SQIVND (reference sequence). The CDR3 is 17 residues long. The V gene lost 6 bases and the J gene lost 0 bases, with 18 bases spanning the gap.

The chain links TRBV25-1 to TRBJ1-2, with 8 bases aligning to TRBD1. CDR1 and CDR2 from the germline V gene are MGHDK and SYGVNS. V was pared by 8 bases and J by 2 bases, with 4 bases of the junction left unmatched. The CDR3 totals 13 residues. CDR3 bases: TGTGCCAGCGGAAGGACAGGGAACTATGGCTACACCTTC. It codes for CASGRTGNYGYTF.

The chain links TRBV27 to TRBJ1-6, with 10 bases fitting TRBD1. The germline V gene has CDR1 MNHEY and CDR2 SMNVEV (reference sequence). Trimming at V came to 6 bases and at J to 1 base, leaving 12 bases not matched to a gene. This CDR3 is 19 amino acids long. The CDR3 loop is CASSQVTGTGVSYNSPLHF. CDR3 in DNA: TGTGCCAGCAGCCAGGTGACCGGGACAGGGGTTTCCTATAATTCACCCCTCCACTTT.